What follows is one TCR beta chain and its context. The antigen remains undetermined. This specimen comes from a study of CD4 T cells in relation to SARS-CoV-2 and coronaviruses. The unexposed donors gave CD4+ T cells in 2011-2018, prior to COVID-19. Isolation of CD4+ T cells took place after about 9 days in culture. V dropped 4 bases and J dropped 0 bases, with 10 bases sitting between them. The CDR3 covers 13 residues. From germline, CDR1 is SQVTM and CDR2 ANQGSEA. Measured with immunoSEQ multiplex PCR; TCRdb has only the in-frame clones, and not every one. The profile shows approximately 21,000 clones, over 75% of them singletons.

Sequences were obtained from CD4+ T cells from PBMCs, cultured in vitro. The clonotype comes from a human donor in good health. V usage is TRBV29-1 and J usage is TRBJ2-7; D might be TRBD1 or TRBD2, each matching 5 bases. CDR3 in DNA: TGCAGCGTTGCACGGGACCTCTCCTACGAGCAGTACTTC. This gives the protein CSVARDLSYEQYF.